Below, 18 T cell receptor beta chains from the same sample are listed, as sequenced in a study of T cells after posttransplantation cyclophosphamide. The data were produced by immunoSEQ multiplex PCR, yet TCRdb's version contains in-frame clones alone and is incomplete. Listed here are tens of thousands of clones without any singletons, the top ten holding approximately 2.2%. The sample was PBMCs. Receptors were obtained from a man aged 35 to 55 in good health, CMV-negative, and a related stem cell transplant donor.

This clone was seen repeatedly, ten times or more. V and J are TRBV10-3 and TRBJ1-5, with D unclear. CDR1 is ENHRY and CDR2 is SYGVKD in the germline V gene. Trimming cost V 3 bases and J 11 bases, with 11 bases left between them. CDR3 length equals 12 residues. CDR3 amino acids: CAISEYRGTQHF. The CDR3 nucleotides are TGTGCCATCAGTGAATACCGAGGGACCCAGCATTTT.

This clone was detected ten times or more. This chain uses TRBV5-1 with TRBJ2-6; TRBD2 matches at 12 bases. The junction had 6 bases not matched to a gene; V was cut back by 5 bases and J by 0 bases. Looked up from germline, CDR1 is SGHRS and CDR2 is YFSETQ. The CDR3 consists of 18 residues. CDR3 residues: CASRPGLAGTSGANVLTF. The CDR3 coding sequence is TGCGCCAGCAGGCCGGGACTAGCGGGCACCTCTGGGGCCAACGTCCTGACTTTC.

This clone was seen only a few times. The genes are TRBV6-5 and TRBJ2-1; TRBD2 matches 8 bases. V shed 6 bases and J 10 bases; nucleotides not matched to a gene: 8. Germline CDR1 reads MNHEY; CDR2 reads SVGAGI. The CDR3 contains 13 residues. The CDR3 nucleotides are TGTGCCAGCAGCTATATACCGGGGGGGGAGCAGTTCTTC. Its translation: CASSYIPGGEQFF.

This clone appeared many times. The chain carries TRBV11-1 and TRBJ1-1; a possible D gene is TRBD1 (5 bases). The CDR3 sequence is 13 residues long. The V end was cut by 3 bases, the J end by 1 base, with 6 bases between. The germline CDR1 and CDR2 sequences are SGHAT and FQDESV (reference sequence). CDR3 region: CASSLDKNTEAFF. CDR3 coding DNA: TGTGCCAGCAGCTTGGACAAGAACACTGAAGCTTTCTTT.

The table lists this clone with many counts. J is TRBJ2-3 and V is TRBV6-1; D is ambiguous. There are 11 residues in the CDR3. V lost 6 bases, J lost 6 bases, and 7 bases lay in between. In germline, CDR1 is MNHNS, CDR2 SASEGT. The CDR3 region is CASSEADTQYF. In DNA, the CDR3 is TGTGCCAGCAGCGAGGCGGATACGCAGTATTTT.

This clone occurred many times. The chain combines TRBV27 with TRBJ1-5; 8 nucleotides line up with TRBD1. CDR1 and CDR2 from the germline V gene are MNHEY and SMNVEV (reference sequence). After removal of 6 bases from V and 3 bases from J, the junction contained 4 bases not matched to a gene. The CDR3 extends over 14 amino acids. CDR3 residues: CASSWTGNNQPQHF. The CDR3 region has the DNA TGTGCCAGCAGCTGGACAGGGAACAATCAGCCCCAGCATTTT.

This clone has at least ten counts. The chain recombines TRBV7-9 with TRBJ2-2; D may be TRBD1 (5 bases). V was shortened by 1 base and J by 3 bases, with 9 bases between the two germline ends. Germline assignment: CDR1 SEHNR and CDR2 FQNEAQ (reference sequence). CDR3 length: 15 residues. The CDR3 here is CASSLVSRDTGELFF. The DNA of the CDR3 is TGTGCCAGCAGCTTAGTCTCCAGGGACACCGGGGAGCTGTTTTTT.

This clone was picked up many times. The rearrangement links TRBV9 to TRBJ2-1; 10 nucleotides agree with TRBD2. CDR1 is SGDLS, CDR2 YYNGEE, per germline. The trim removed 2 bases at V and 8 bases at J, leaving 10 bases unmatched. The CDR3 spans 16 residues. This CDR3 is CASSVRSSGGGDEQFF. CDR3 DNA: TGTGCCAGCAGCGTCCGCTCTAGCGGGGGAGGGGATGAGCAGTTCTTC.

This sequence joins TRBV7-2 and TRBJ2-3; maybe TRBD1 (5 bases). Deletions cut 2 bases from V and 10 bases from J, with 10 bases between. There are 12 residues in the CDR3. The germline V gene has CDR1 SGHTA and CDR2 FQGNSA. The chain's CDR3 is CASSLSATAQYF. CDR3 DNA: TGTGCCAGCAGCTTATCCGCGACAGCGCAGTATTTT.

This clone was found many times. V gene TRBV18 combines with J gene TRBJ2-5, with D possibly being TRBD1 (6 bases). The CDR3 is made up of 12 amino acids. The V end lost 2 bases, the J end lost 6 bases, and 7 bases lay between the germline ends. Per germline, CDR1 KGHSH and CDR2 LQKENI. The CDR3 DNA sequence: TGTGCCAGCTCACCAGGGGGCAAGACCCAGTACTTC. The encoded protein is CASSPGGKTQYF.

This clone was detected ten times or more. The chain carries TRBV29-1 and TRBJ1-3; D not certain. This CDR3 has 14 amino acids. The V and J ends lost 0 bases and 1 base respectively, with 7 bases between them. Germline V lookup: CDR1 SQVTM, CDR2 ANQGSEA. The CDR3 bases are TGCAGCGTTGAAGATTTCCAATCTGGAAACACCATATATTTT. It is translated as CSVEDFQSGNTIYF.

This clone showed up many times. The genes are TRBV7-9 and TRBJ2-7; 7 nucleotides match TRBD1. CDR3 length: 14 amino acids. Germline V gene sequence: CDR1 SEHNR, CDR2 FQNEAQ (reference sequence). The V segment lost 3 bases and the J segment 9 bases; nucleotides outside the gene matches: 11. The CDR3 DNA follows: TGTGCCAGCAGCTTGTTCAATGACAGACAGGGGCAGTACTTC. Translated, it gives CASSLFNDRQGQYF. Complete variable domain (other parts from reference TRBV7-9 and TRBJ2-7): DTGVSQNPRHKITKRGQNVTFRCDPISEHNRLYWYRQTLGQGPEFLTYFQNEAQLEKSRLLSDRFSAERPKGSFSTLEIQRTEQGDSAMYLCASSLFNDRQGQYFGPGTRLTVT.

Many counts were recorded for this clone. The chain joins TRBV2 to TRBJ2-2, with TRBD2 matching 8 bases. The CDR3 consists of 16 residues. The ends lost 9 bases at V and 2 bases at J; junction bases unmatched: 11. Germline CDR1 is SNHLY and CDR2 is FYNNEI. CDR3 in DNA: TGTGCCAGTTATTCCCGTAGCGGGGTCAACACCGGGGAGCTGTTTTTT. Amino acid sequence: CASYSRSGVNTGELFF.

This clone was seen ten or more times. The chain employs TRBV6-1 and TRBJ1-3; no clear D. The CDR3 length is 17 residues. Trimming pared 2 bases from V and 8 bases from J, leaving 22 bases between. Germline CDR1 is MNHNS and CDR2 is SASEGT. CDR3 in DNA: TGTGCCAGCAGTGAATATTTTGGTCCAACTTGGAGTGACACCATATATTTT. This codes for CASSEYFGPTWSDTIYF.

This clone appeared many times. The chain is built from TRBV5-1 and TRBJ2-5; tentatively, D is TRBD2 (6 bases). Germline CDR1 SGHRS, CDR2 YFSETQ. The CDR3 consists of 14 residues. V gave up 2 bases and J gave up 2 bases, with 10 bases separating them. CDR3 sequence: CASSFPGLQETQYF. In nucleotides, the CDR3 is TGCGCCAGCAGCTTCCCGGGACTTCAAGAGACCCAGTACTTC. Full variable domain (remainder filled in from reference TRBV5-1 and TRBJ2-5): KAGVTQTPRYLIKTRGQQVTLSCSPISGHRSVSWYQQTPGQGLQFLFEYFSETQRNKGNFPGRFSGRQFSNSRSEMNVSTLELGDSALYLCASSFPGLQETQYFGPGTRLLVL.

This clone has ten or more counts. The CDR3 DNA reads TGTGCCAGCAGTCTCGCGACTAATAGCAATCAGCCCCAGCATTTT. This encodes CASSLATNSNQPQHF. The chain is built from TRBV2 and TRBJ1-5, with D unclear. The V and J ends lost 5 bases and 0 bases respectively, with 11 bases between them. Germline V gives CDR1 SNHLY, CDR2 FYNNEI. The length of the CDR3 is 15 residues.

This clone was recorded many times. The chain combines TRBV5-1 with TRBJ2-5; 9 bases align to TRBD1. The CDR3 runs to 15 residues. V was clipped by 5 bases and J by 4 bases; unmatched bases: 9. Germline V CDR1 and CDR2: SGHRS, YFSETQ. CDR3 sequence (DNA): TGCGCCAGCAGGTGGAGACAGGGGGTTGGAGAGACCCAGTACTTC. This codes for CASRWRQGVGETQYF.

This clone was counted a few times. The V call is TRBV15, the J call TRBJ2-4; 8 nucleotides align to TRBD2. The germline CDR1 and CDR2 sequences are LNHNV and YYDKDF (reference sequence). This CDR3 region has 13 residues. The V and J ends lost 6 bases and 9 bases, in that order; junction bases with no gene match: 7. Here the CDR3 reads CATSFGGGSIQYF. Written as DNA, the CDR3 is TGTGCCACCAGTTTCGGGGGGGGGAGCATTCAGTACTTC.